Presented here are 22 T cell receptor beta chains from one specimen sequenced in a study of blood T cells in healthy people across ages. A second PCR, run for about 6 to 11 cycles, used a sample-barcoded 5' primer plus a J-beta primer mix. TCRdb processed the 5' RACE reads anew with MiXCR; each CDR3 protein has one entry. This table holds roughly 1,500,000 distinct CDR3 sequences, 42% found once. Sequenced sample: blood. These receptors were obtained from a woman aged 18-29 years in good health.

The J gene is TRBJ2-1, the V gene TRBV12-3 or TRBV12-4, with D hard to call. The CDR3 covers 14 residues. V was clipped by 4 bases and J by 0 bases, with 7 bases between them. CDR3: CASSWVDSYNEQFF. DNA of the CDR3: TGTGCCAGCAGTTGGGTCGACTCCTACAATGAGCAGTTCTTC.

This clonotype was seen only a few times. The chain combines TRBV7-3 with TRBJ2-3, with D perhaps assigned TRBD1 or TRBD2 (5 bases each). This CDR3 has 15 residues. Trimming stripped 5 bases from V and 1 base from J, with 13 bases between. From germline, CDR1 is SGHTA and CDR2 FQGTGA. The CDR3 coding sequence is TGTGCCAGCAGCCCTGAGGTGGGGGGCACAGATACGCAGTATTTT. Protein product: CASSPEVGGTDTQYF. Full variable domain (rest looked up from reference TRBV7-3 and TRBJ2-3): GAGVSQTPSNKVTEKGKYVELRCDPISGHTALYWYRQSLGQGPEFLIYFQGTGAADDSGLPNDRFFAVRPEGSVSTLKIQRTERGDSAVYLCASSPEVGGTDTQYFGPGTRLTVL.

In this sample, this clonotype turned up a few times. The chain has TRBV4-1 and TRBJ2-7; 7 nucleotides align to TRBD1. Germline-derived CDR1 and CDR2 are MGHRA and YSYEKL. The CDR3 is 17 amino acids. V lost 5 bases to trimming and J lost 1 base; unmatched junction nucleotides: 14. In DNA, the CDR3 is TGCGCCAGCAGCAAAGGGCTTCAGACAGGGCCTTCCTACGAGCAGTACTTC. Protein product: CASSKGLQTGPSYEQYF.

Points on this clonotype: Being one base from a much bigger clone, this may be a read error. J is TRBJ2-4 and V is TRBV29-1, with D tentatively TRBD1 (6 bases). This CDR3 comprises 12 residues. Germline V gives CDR1 SQVTM, CDR2 ANQGSEA. V dropped 8 bases and J dropped 15 bases, with 23 bases sitting between them. CDR3 DNA sequence: TGCAGCTGCCGGGACACGATTTACGAGCGGTACTTC. It yields the protein CSCRDTIYERYF.

This chain connects TRBV4-1 to TRBJ2-5, with 7 bases that match TRBD2. Germline CDR1 MGHRA, CDR2 YSYEKL. Trimming took 0 bases from V and 5 from J; bases not matched to a gene: 6. The CDR3 has 15 amino acids. The CDR3 reads CASSQDGSGTETQYF. CDR3 in DNA: TGCGCCAGCAGCCAAGATGGGAGCGGGACGGAGACCCAGTACTTC.

The V and J genes are TRBV20-1 and TRBJ2-5; D is unclear. The V and J ends lost 4 bases and 1 base respectively, with 4 bases between them. The CDR3 consists of 11 residues. Germline V gene lookup returns CDR1 DFQATT and CDR2 SNEGSKA (reference sequence). The CDR3 here is CSAKVQETQYF. In DNA, the CDR3 is TGCAGTGCTAAAGTCCAAGAGACCCAGTACTTC.

The sample holds many counts of this clonotype. This chain links TRBV27 with TRBJ1-4; D unresolved. CDR3 length equals 12 residues. CDR1 and CDR2 from the germline V gene are MNHEY and SMNVEV (reference sequence). V shed 1 base and J shed 7 bases, with 4 bases lying between them. This chain's CDR3 is CASSLLGEKLFF. In DNA form, the CDR3 reads TGTGCCAGCAGTTTATTAGGTGAAAAACTGTTTTTT.

The rearrangement links TRBV3-1 to TRBJ2-7, with D unclear. The CDR3 contains 12 residues. Germline V CDR1 and CDR2: LGHDT, YNNKEL (reference sequence). Trimming stripped 0 bases from V and 12 bases from J, with 12 bases between. The DNA of the CDR3 is TGTGCCAGCAGCCAAGAACCCCACGCCGCGTACTTC. Its protein is CASSQEPHAAYF.

The gene calls are TRBV7-2 and TRBJ2-7; D gene ambiguous. Germline V gene lookup returns CDR1 SGHTA and CDR2 FQGNSA. The CDR3 runs 14 residues. V was clipped by 4 bases and J by 1 base, with 11 bases between them. The CDR3 spells CASSSRLDSYEQYF. DNA of the CDR3: TGTGCCAGCAGCTCTAGACTGGATTCCTACGAGCAGTACTTC.

This clonotype was seen a few times. This rearrangement joins TRBV3-1 to TRBJ1-4, with unresolved D. This CDR3 comprises 14 residues. From germline, CDR1 is LGHDT and CDR2 YNNKEL (reference sequence). With 3 bases removed from V and 7 bases from J, the gap between germline ends came to 12 bases. CDR3 sequence: CASSHSRAGEKLFF. CDR3 coding DNA: TGTGCCAGCAGCCATAGTCGCGCGGGTGAAAAACTGTTTTTT.

This clonotype was counted only a few times. The rearrangement links TRBV9 to TRBJ2-1, with TRBD2 identical over 9 bases. The ends lost 0 bases at V and 4 bases at J; junction bases unmatched: 14. This CDR3 has 19 amino acids. From germline, CDR1 is SGDLS and CDR2 YYNGEE. CDR3 sequence reads: CASSVGGLAGPKWYNEQFF. The CDR3 DNA is TGTGCCAGCAGCGTAGGGGGGCTAGCGGGGCCCAAATGGTACAATGAGCAGTTCTTC.

There are many counts of this clonotype. The chain joins TRBV18 to TRBJ2-5; D uncertain. Trimming removed 2 bases from V and 1 base from J, with 8 bases in between. CDR1 and CDR2 from the germline V gene are KGHSH and LQKENI. The CDR3 loop spans 14 amino acids. The CDR3 coding sequence is TGTGCCAGCTCACCAAGACACCCCCAAGAGACCCAGTACTTC. Protein product: CASSPRHPQETQYF. Full variable domain (outside the CDR3, taken from reference TRBV18 and TRBJ2-5): NAGVMQNPRHLVRRRGQEARLRCSPMKGHSHVYWYRQLPEEGLKFMVYLQKENIIDESGMPKERFSAEFPKEGPSILRIQQVVRGDSAAYFCASSPRHPQETQYFGPGTRLLVL.

The genes are TRBV4-1 and TRBJ1-4; D gene ambiguous. The CDR3 contains 14 residues. CDR1 and CDR2 (germline): MGHRA, YSYEKL. Trimming left V 2 bases short and J 3 bases short, with 7 bases between. In DNA, the CDR3 is TGCGCCAGCAGCCAATTAGGCCCTAATGAAAAACTGTTTTTT. Encoded protein: CASSQLGPNEKLFF.

This chain joins TRBV13 and TRBJ2-1; D is uncertain. This CDR3 is built from 13 residues. Per germline, CDR1 PRHDT and CDR2 FYEKMQ (reference sequence). V lost 5 bases to trimming and J lost 13 bases, with 18 bases between them. This chain's CDR3 is CASSDTTQETQFF. For the CDR3, the DNA is TGTGCCAGCAGCGACACAACCCAAGAGACCCAGTTCTTC.

This clonotype was detected a few times. J is TRBJ2-7 and V is TRBV4-1, with a possible D match to TRBD2 (7 bases). Germline V lookup: CDR1 MGHRA, CDR2 YSYEKL. The CDR3 runs 16 residues. V was clipped by 0 bases and J by 6 bases, with 18 bases between them. Here the CDR3 DNA reads TGCGCCAGCAGCCAAGATATAGGGGGGGCCGGATGCGAGCAGTACTTC. This gives the protein CASSQDIGGAGCEQYF.

This clonotype occurred a few times. V gene TRBV5-1 combines with J gene TRBJ2-3; 8 bases match TRBD1. Trimming took 0 bases from V and 2 from J; bases not matched to a gene: 2. CDR3 length: 15 residues. Germline-derived CDR1 and CDR2 are SGHRS and YFSETQ. This CDR3 is CASSLADRDTDTQYF. The CDR3 DNA follows: TGCGCCAGCAGCTTGGCGGACAGGGACACAGATACGCAGTATTTT.

In this sample, this clonotype turned up once. The rearrangement links TRBV7-9 to TRBJ2-4; 9 nucleotides line up with TRBD1. Matching the DNA end better, TRBJ2-7 makes the J call doubtful. The CDR3 has 16 amino acids. Germline lookup yields CDR1 SEHNR and CDR2 FQNEAQ (reference sequence). This chain's CDR3 is CASSLKTGGASYEQYF. Here the CDR3 DNA reads TGTGCCAGCAGCTTAAAGACAGGGGGTGCCTCCTACGAGCAGTACTTC.

A few counts support this clonotype. CDR3 coding DNA: TGTGCCAGCAGCGTTGGGACAGGCTATAATTCACCCCTCCACTTT. Amino acid sequence: CASSVGTGYNSPLHF. V gene TRBV7-9 combines with J gene TRBJ1-6; 8 bases fit TRBD1. Germline V gene sequence: CDR1 SEHNR, CDR2 FQNEAQ (reference sequence). The V gene end was trimmed by 5 bases and the J gene end by 3 bases; junction bases not matched to a gene: 3. The CDR3 has 15 residues. The full variable domain, in which reference TRBV7-9 and TRBJ1-6 provide the parts outside the CDR3, is DTGVSQNPRHKITKRGQNVTFRCDPISEHNRLYWYRQTLGQGPEFLTYFQNEAQLEKSRLLSDRFSAERPKGSFSTLEIQRTEQGDSAMYLCASSVGTGYNSPLHFGNGTRLTVT.

This clonotype has a handful of counts. The chain is built from TRBV6-6 and TRBJ1-1; 10 bases line up with TRBD1. Per the germline V gene, CDR1 is MNHNY and CDR2 is SVGAGI (reference sequence). The CDR3 runs to 11 residues. The trim removed 7 bases at V and 11 bases at J, leaving 4 bases unmatched. CDR3 nucleotides: TGTGCCAGCATCCGGGACAGGGGTGCTTTCTTT. Residues: CASIRDRGAFF.

This clonotype was seen only once. The rearrangement joins TRBV2 to TRBJ2-3; D might be TRBD2 (5 bases). CDR3 length equals 14 residues. V lost 6 bases, J lost 1 base, and 11 bases lay in between. Germline CDR1 and CDR2: SNHLY and FYNNEI. CDR3 in amino acids: CASRQGLGTDTQYF. The CDR3 nucleotides read TGTGCCAGCAGGCAAGGACTTGGCACAGATACGCAGTATTTT. The full variable domain, rest sourced from reference TRBV2 and TRBJ2-3, is EPEVTQTPSHQVTQMGQEVILRCVPISNHLYFYWYRQILGQKVEFLVSFYNNEISEKSEIFDDQFSVERPDGSNFTLKIRSTKLEDSAMYFCASRQGLGTDTQYFGPGTRLTVL.

J is TRBJ1-2 and V is TRBV3-1; a weak D match, TRBD1 (5 bases). Trimming pared 4 bases from V and 4 bases from J, leaving 19 bases between. Germline CDR1 reads LGHDT; CDR2 reads YNNKEL (reference sequence). The CDR3 spans 16 residues. CDR3 DNA: TGTGCCAGCAGCCCCACAAGCAGGGAGGGAATCTATGGCTACACCTTC. It is translated as CASSPTSREGIYGYTF.

V is TRBV15 and J is TRBJ2-7; D call uncertain. The CDR3 is 15 residues long. Germline loops: CDR1 LNHNV, CDR2 YYDKDF (reference sequence). V was pared by 0 bases and J by 5 bases, with 14 bases between. CDR3 amino acids: CATSRDLGDMNEQYF. The DNA for the CDR3 is TGTGCCACCAGCAGAGATCTTGGGGATATGAACGAGCAGTACTTC.